Presented here are 14 T cell receptor beta chains from one specimen sequenced in a study of Graves' ophthalmopathy and Graves' hyperthyroidism. The study amplified TCR beta CDR3 regions using RNA transcripts. First-round RT-PCR relied on HTBI primers, and a second-round multiplex PCR came next. Using its own MiXCR run on the multiplex PCR reads, TCRdb lists one record per CDR3 protein. The table shows some 410,000 distinct CDR3 sequences, with around 21% occurring only once. Material for sequencing was peripheral blood. The receptors originated from a woman aged 18 to 35 with stable Graves' hyperthyroidism.

This clonotype showed up many times. The chain joins TRBV27 to TRBJ2-7; maybe TRBD2 (6 bases). The CDR3 totals 15 residues. Trimming took off 4 bases at V and 3 bases at J, with 16 bases between the two ends. Looked up from germline, CDR1 is MNHEY and CDR2 is SMNVEV (reference sequence). CDR3 in DNA: TGTGCCAGCAGTTCGTGGGGGGACTTAGGCTACGAGCAGTACTTC. Translation: CASSSWGDLGYEQYF.

The chain uses TRBV4-1 and TRBJ2-7; 7 bases map to TRBD1. CDR1 MGHRA and CDR2 YSYEKL come from the germline V gene. V was clipped by 4 bases and J by 3 bases; unmatched bases: 15. The CDR3 has 17 amino acids. CDR3 sequence (DNA): TGCGCCAGCAGCCGAACGGGTTCTCAAACAGGGGACTACGAGCAGTACTTC. Its protein product is CASSRTGSQTGDYEQYF.

At least ten counts were recorded for this clonotype. This sequence joins TRBV29-1 and TRBJ2-7; 13 bases are a match to TRBD2. Germline trimming cut 6 bases from V and 1 base from J; bases unmatched to any gene: 6. The CDR3 spans 15 residues. Per the germline V gene, CDR1 is SQVTM and CDR2 is ANQGSEA. CDR3 sequence reads: CSVVGLAGVSYEQYF. CDR3 DNA sequence: TGCAGCGTGGTCGGACTAGCGGGGGTGTCCTACGAGCAGTACTTC.

As regards this clonotype: A much more abundant neighbour one base away suggests this may be a read error. V and J are TRBV4-2 and TRBJ2-2; D remains unclear. This CDR3 region has 16 residues. CDR1 is LGHNA, CDR2 YNFKEQ, per germline. The CDR3 coding sequence is TGTGCCAGCAGCGAAGATCTGGCTAGAAGCACCGGGGAGCTGTTTTTT. Its protein is CASSEDLARSTGELFF.

This clonotype was observed at least ten times. The CDR3 region has the DNA TGTGCCACCCGGGCAGGGAGGAAAACCGGGGAGCTGTTTTTT. Translating gives CATRAGRKTGELFF. The chain couples TRBV28 to TRBJ2-2; D may be TRBD2 (6 bases). Germline values: CDR1 MDHEN, CDR2 SYDVKM. CDR3 length: 14 residues. Trimming removed 10 bases from V and 5 bases from J, with 17 bases in between.

This clonotype showed up many times. V gene TRBV4-1 combines with J gene TRBJ2-5, with unresolved D. Trimming removed 3 bases from V and 5 bases from J, with 16 bases in between. The CDR3 has 15 residues. Per germline, CDR1 MGHRA and CDR2 YSYEKL. CDR3 bases: TGCGCCAGCAGCCATCAGCCTGACGGCCAGGAGACCCAGTACTTC. Translated, it gives CASSHQPDGQETQYF.

The V call is TRBV6-5, the J call TRBJ2-7, with 8 bases aligning to TRBD2. This CDR3 contains 14 residues. The V and J ends lost 4 bases and 6 bases, in that order; junction bases with no gene match: 8. In germline, CDR1 is MNHEY, CDR2 SVGAGI. CDR3 sequence: CASSFGGAGSEQYF. The CDR3 DNA reads as TGTGCCAGCAGTTTCGGGGGGGCCGGATCCGAGCAGTACTTC.

This clonotype has a count of ten or more. This sequence joins TRBV12-3 or TRBV12-4 and TRBJ2-1, with TRBD2 identical over 9 bases. CDR3 length: 15 amino acids. V lost 7 bases and J lost 7; bases outside the gene matches: 11. CDR3 sequence (DNA): TGTGCCAGCACACTAGGGATAGCGGGAGAGAATGAGCAGTTCTTC. Encoded protein: CASTLGIAGENEQFF.

This clonotype was counted many times. This chain uses TRBV2 with TRBJ2-2; tentative D call: TRBD1 (6 bases). Trimming pared 4 bases from V and 2 bases from J, leaving 29 bases between. The germline V gene encodes CDR1 SNHLY and CDR2 FYNNEI. CDR3 size: 21 residues. As DNA, the CDR3 is TGTGCCAGCAGTGGTCGTAGTGGGGGACATTTATTAGGACCCAACACCGGGGAGCTGTTTTTT. It is translated as CASSGRSGGHLLGPNTGELFF.

The chain has TRBV29-1 and TRBJ2-3, with TRBD2 matching 8 bases. This CDR3 contains 15 residues. V was pared by 1 base and J by 2 bases, with 5 bases of the junction left unmatched. The germline V gene has CDR1 SQVTM and CDR2 ANQGSEA. In DNA form, the CDR3 reads TGCAGCGTTGAAGGACCGGGAGGGCCCACAGATACGCAGTATTTT. Protein product: CSVEGPGGPTDTQYF.

This clonotype came up a few times. The rearrangement uses TRBV19 and TRBJ2-4; 10 bases agree with TRBD2. Germline loops: CDR1 LNHDA, CDR2 SQIVND (reference sequence). This CDR3 is built from 18 residues. Trimming took 5 bases from V and 0 from J; bases not matched to a gene: 10. The CDR3 loop reads CASSVRTSGGPAKNIQYF. The CDR3 coding sequence is TGTGCCAGTAGTGTTAGGACTAGCGGCGGACCAGCCAAAAACATTCAGTACTTC.

On this clonotype itself: This may come from a read error, since a much larger clone is one base off. The genes are TRBV19 and TRBJ1-5; weak D call: TRBD1 (5 bases). Looked up from germline, CDR1 is LNHDA and CDR2 is SQIVND (reference sequence). This CDR3 spans 16 amino acids. CDR3 in amino acids: CASSTRRQPGNQPKHF. CDR3 sequence (DNA): TGTGCCAGTAGTACTCGCCGACAGCCCGGCAATCAGCCCAAGCATTTT.

This clonotype was counted ten times or more. The CDR3 coding sequence is TGTGCCAGCAAACCGGGACAGGGTCGGTACGAGCAGTACTTC. Protein: CASKPGQGRYEQYF. The chain links TRBV6-5 to TRBJ2-7, with 9 bases that match TRBD1. Trimming took 7 bases from V and 4 from J; bases not matched to a gene: 8. Germline V gene sequence: CDR1 MNHEY, CDR2 SVGAGI. The CDR3 spans 14 residues.

This clonotype appeared a few times. The chain links TRBV30 to TRBJ1-5; D uncertain. The germline V gene has CDR1 GTSNPN and CDR2 SVGIG (reference sequence). The CDR3 is 14 amino acids. Trimming pared 3 bases from V and 4 bases from J, leaving 13 bases between. The chain's CDR3 is CAWRGQAGNQPQHF. CDR3 nucleotide sequence: TGTGCCTGGAGAGGGCAGGCGGGGAATCAGCCCCAGCATTTT.